The clone carrying this TCR beta chain is classed as medium-sized. Its antigen is unidentified. The data belong to a study of metastatic and nonmetastatic thyroid tumors. Looking at the study overall: Malignant and benign thyroid patients had repertoires compared in peripheral blood and tumor or nodule tissue.

Not a single patient had been given any form of treatment at any point before undergoing thyroid surgery. As processed by the authors: Differences in CDR3 between clinicopathological groups were drawn on to build a classifier intended to discriminate distant-metastatic papillary thyroid cancer patients. TCRdb reanalyzed the PCR reads via MiXCR. TCRdb's processing, not the study's, gives the V and J calls here. The data show 13,000 or so clones, with roughly 21% seen just once and approximately 12% held by the top ten. The ends were cut back, 0 bases at V and 7 bases at J, with 1 base in the middle. The CDR3 is made up of 12 amino acids. CDR1 SEHNR and CDR2 FQNEAQ come from the germline V gene (reference sequence). The study's findings and limits: It was reportedly found that TCR beta diversity was significantly higher in malignant thyroid tumors than in benign nodules, a difference seen in both blood and tumor samples.

Sequenced: adjacent normal tissue. This clonotype was obtained from a female donor with papillary thyroid cancer or a benign thyroid nodule (not recorded which). Some clones in this sample may be carry-over from other donors' samples. This chain connects TRBV7-9 to TRBJ1-6, with D unclear. The CDR3 here is CASSLANSPLHF. The CDR3 nucleotides are TGTGCCAGCAGCTTAGCCAATTCACCCCTCCACTTT.